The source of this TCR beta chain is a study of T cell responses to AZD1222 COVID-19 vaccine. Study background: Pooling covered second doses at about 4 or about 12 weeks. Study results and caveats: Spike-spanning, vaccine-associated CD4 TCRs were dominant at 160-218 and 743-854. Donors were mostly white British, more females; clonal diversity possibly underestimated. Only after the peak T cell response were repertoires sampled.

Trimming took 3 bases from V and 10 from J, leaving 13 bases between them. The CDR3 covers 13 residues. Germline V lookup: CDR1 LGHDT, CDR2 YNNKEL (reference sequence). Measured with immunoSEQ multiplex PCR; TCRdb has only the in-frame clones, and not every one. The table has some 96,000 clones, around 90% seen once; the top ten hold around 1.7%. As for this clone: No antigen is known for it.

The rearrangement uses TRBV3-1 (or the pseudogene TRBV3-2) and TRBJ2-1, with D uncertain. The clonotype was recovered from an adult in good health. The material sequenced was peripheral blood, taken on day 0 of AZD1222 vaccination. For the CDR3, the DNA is TGTGCCAGCAGCCAGTCCACGAGGTGGGAGCAGTTCTTC. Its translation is CASSQSTRWEQFF.